This T cell receptor (beta chain) emerged from a study of blood T cell repertoires in COVID-19. Looking at the study overall: PBMCs, B-cell-depleted T cells, or T cells were the source of the cDNA or gDNA that made up the material.

Original data processing: Reference gene primer amplification gave estimated nucleated cell counts. This table comes from immunoSEQ multiplex PCR, and its TCRdb copy is limited to in-frame clones, with some not included. That table is the source of V, J and clone size, and D and trimming were worked out from the DNA. The data contain more than 100,000 clones, roughly 83% of them seen just once; the ten biggest clones take up 9.5% to 15%. This CDR3 has 14 residues. CDR1 is LNHDA and CDR2 is SQIVND in the germline V gene (reference sequence). The V and J ends lost 7 bases and 7 bases respectively, with 17 bases between them.

The sequencing input was peripheral blood. The chain employs TRBV19 and TRBJ1-5; D is ambiguous. The receptor was isolated from a woman aged 25-40 years who had recovered from COVID-19. The CDR3 sequence is CASTFLREKQPQHF. DNA of the CDR3: TGTGCCAGTACCTTTCTCCGGGAAAAACAGCCCCAGCATTTT.